The source of this T cell receptor (beta chain) is a study of T cells in localized non-small cell lung cancer. The CDR3 runs 12 residues. Germline CDR1 and CDR2: MNHEY and SMNVEV (reference sequence). Trimming stripped 6 bases from V and 12 bases from J, with 17 bases between. Profiling relied on immunoSEQ multiplex PCR, and the TCRdb table lists in-frame clones only, not all of them. The sample lists around 41,000 clones, roughly 80% occurring once. With regard to this clone: Antigen unknown.

Study results and caveats: The highest T cell clonality was in uninvolved adjacent lung, above tumor. A single tumor region was sequenced, leaving heterogeneity possible. Those with higher blood T cell density had longer overall survival.

The chain joins TRBV27 to TRBJ1-1; D not certain. This TCR derives from a man aged 40 to 69 with stage II lung adenocarcinoma. The sample was PBMCs, taken before any cancer treatment. CDR3 sequence: CASRITPSRTFF. In DNA form, the CDR3 reads TGTGCCAGCAGAATAACCCCTAGTAGAACTTTCTTT.